The source of this T cell receptor (beta chain) is a study of regulatory T cells in long-lasting Graves disease. The time point is: persistent/refractory GD, antithyroid drugs over 5 years with positive TRAb. Extracted PBMC RNA gave rise to the TCR library. In Xi'an, China, an endocrinology department was the source of patients. CDR1 and CDR2 from the germline V gene are SQVTM and ANQGSEA. The V segment lost 1 base and the J segment 2 bases; nucleotides outside the gene matches: 5. The CDR3 has 15 amino acids. Building the TCR beta libraries relied on iRepertoire HTBI primers, and CDR3 regions underwent Arm-PCR. From the multiplex PCR reads, TCRdb called clonotypes with MiXCR, one entry per CDR3 protein. Counted here are around 450,000 distinct CDR3 sequences, 20% to 25% occurring once; the ten biggest clones make up about 6.6%. Regarding the study as a whole: There was favoring of TRBV28, TRBJ1-2 and TRBJ2-5 in persistent disease. Persistent Graves' patients had lower TCR diversity than newly diagnosed ones. Not thyroid tissue but only peripheral blood was studied.

Comment on this clonotype: Its specificity is unknown.

This receptor was obtained from a female donor with Graves disease. This specimen consisted of peripheral blood mononuclear cells (PBMCs), obtained when the disease was refractory, from a patient treated with antithyroid drugs. The chain recombines TRBV29-1 with TRBJ2-7; TRBD1 agrees at 10 bases. In nucleotides, the CDR3 is TGCAGCGTTGAAGGACGGGACAGGGGAACCTACGAGCAGTACTTC. Its protein product is CSVEGRDRGTYEQYF.